The 3 T cell receptor beta chains listed next were all sequenced from one sample in a study of beta chain features in type 1 diabetes. Their antigen targets remain unknown. The whole isolated RNA underwent reverse transcription, so sequencing captured expressed TCRB transcripts. The method was immunoSEQ multiplex PCR; TCRdb's version includes in-frame clones alone and lacks a portion of them. The data hold under 350,000 clones, with approximately 25% observed a single time. Whole-study findings and limits: When Type 1 diabetes patients were examined, their TCRB CDR3s proved moderately but significantly shorter in all four CD4+ subsets.

Sequencing was performed on naive CD4+ T cells from blood. These receptor sequences come from a woman under 40 with type 1 diabetes.

This clone was recorded a few times. The chain recombines TRBV2 with TRBJ2-5; 12 bases fit TRBD2. The CDR3 runs 15 residues. V lost 7 bases to trimming and J lost 5 bases; unmatched junction nucleotides: 8. Per the germline V gene, CDR1 is SNHLY and CDR2 is FYNNEI. The CDR3 region has the DNA TGTGCCAGCATCCGAACTAGCGGGAGGATTGAGACCCAGTACTTC. As protein: CASIRTSGRIETQYF.

The chain uses TRBV29-1 and TRBJ2-1; D might be TRBD1 (6 bases). CDR1 is SQVTM, CDR2 ANQGSEA, per germline. Trimming stripped 4 bases from V and 5 bases from J, with 12 bases between. The CDR3 sequence is 13 residues long. The CDR3 loop is CSVGSGANNEQFF. For the CDR3, the DNA is TGCAGCGTTGGGTCAGGGGCCAACAATGAGCAGTTCTTC.

J is TRBJ2-4 and V is TRBV2, with D perhaps matching TRBD1 (5 bases). Between the trimmed V and J ends, which lost 7 bases and 7 bases, there was a span of 17 bases. Germline-derived CDR1 and CDR2 are SNHLY and FYNNEI. This CDR3 comprises 14 residues. The CDR3 DNA follows: TGTGCCAGCATGCAAAGGGGTCTAGGGAACATTCAGTACTTC. This gives the protein CASMQRGLGNIQYF.